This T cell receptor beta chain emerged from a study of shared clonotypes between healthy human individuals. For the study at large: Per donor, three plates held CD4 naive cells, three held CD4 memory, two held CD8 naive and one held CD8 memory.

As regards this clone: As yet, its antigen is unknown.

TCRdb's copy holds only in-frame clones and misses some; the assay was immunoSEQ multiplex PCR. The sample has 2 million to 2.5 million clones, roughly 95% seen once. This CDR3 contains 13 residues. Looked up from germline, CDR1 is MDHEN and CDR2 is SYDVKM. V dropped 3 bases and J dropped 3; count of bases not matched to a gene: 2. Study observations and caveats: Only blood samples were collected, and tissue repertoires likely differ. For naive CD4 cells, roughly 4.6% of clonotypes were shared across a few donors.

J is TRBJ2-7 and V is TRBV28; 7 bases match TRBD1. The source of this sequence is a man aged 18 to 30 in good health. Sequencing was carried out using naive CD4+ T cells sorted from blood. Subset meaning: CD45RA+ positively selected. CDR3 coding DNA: TGTGCCAGCAGTTTGACAGGGCTCTACGAGCAGTACTTC. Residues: CASSLTGLYEQYF.